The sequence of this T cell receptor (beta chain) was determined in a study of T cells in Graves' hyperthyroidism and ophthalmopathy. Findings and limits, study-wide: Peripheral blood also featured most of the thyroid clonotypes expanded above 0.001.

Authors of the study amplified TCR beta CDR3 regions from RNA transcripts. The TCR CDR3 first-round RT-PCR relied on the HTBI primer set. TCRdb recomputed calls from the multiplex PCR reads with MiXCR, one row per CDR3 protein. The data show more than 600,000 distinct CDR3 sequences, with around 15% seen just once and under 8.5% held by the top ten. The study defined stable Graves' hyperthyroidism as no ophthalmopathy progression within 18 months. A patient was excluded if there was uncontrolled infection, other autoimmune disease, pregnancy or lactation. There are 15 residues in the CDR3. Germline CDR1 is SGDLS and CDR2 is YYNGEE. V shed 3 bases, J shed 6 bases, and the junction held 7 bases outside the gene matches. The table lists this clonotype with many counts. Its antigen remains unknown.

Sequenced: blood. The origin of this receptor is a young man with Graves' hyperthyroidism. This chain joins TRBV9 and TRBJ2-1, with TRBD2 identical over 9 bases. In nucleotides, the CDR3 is TGTGCCAGCAGCGCCGGGACTAGCATCGGCAATGAGCAGTTCTTC. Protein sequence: CASSAGTSIGNEQFF.